The 9 T cell receptor beta chains presented below share a single source sample, sequenced in a study of cytomegalovirus exposure and HLA in healthy donors (TCRdb year 2017). Library construction relied on the immunoSEQ multiplex PCR assay. For the multiplex PCR, a mixture combining 60 forward primers for TCR Vbeta segments and 13 reverse primers for TCR Jbeta segments was used. Entries here come from immuneACCESS through TCRdb and include only in-frame sequences with V and J called. Some clones fail to appear in such tables; in the studies checked, an unresolved V gene covers under half of the shortfall, and the cause of the remainder is unknown. The sample has about 100,000 clones on record, under 80% of them singletons. Over 4% of the sample lies in the top ten. Sequenced input: PBMCs. The receptors stem from a woman in her late teens or twenties in good health and CMV-seropositive.

This rearrangement joins TRBV4-1 to TRBJ2-1; 11 bases are a match to TRBD2. The trim removed 3 bases at V and 7 bases at J, leaving 17 bases unmatched. Germline lookup yields CDR1 MGHRA and CDR2 YSYEKL. The CDR3 has 19 residues. CDR3 coding DNA: TGCGCCAGCAGCCACGGGACTCTAGCGGGAGGAATCTCGGGGAATGAGCAGTTCTTC. This codes for CASSHGTLAGGISGNEQFF.

There are a few counts of this clone. This chain joins TRBV5-1 and TRBJ2-5; 7 bases agree with TRBD1. V shed 2 bases and J 3 bases; nucleotides not matched to a gene: 1. The CDR3 extends over 13 amino acids. The germline gives CDR1 SGHRS, CDR2 YFSETQ. CDR3 in DNA: TGCGCCAGCAGCTTTACAGGGGAAGAGACCCAGTACTTC. Translated: CASSFTGEETQYF.

The gene calls are TRBV5-1 and TRBJ1-2; D is perhaps TRBD1 (6 bases). Germline CDR1 reads SGHRS; CDR2 reads YFSETQ. The CDR3 is 17 residues long. Between the trimmed V and J ends, which lost 4 bases and 3 bases, there was a span of 22 bases. The CDR3 loop reads CASSPYPTTGFDYGYTF. The DNA for the CDR3 is TGCGCCAGCAGCCCCTACCCCACCACAGGGTTTGACTATGGCTACACCTTC.

CDR3 nucleotides: TGCGCCAGCAGCTCCCAAGGAGGCAACGAGCAGTACTTC. It yields the protein CASSSQGGNEQYF. This chain joins TRBV5-1 and TRBJ2-7; possibly TRBD2 for D (5 bases). V was trimmed by 3 bases and J by 5 bases, leaving 12 bases between them. CDR1 is SGHRS, CDR2 YFSETQ, per germline. CDR3 size: 13 residues.

The chain links TRBV7-6 to TRBJ2-7; 7 bases fit TRBD2. J gave up 5 bases and V 1 base, and 14 bases lay outside the gene matches. The germline V gene has CDR1 SGHVS and CDR2 FNYEAQ. The CDR3 runs 17 residues. The CDR3 DNA reads as TGTGCCAGCAGCTTAGGTTACCTTCCTGCGGGAGACCACGAGCAGTACTTC. Its protein product is CASSLGYLPAGDHEQYF.

This clone was seen a few times. The V gene is TRBV30, the J gene TRBJ2-7, with 12 bases identical to TRBD2. Germline lookup yields CDR1 GTSNPN and CDR2 SVGIG (reference sequence). CDR3 length: 15 amino acids. J gave up 4 bases and V 3 bases, and 7 bases lay outside the gene matches. CDR3 coding DNA: TGTGCCTGGAGGCTGACTAGCGGGAGTCCGTACGAGCAGTACTTC. This sequence encodes CAWRLTSGSPYEQYF.

In this sample, this clone turned up a few times. This chain connects TRBV5-4 to TRBJ2-1; tentative D call: TRBD1 (6 bases). Germline V gene data show CDR1 as SGHNT and CDR2 as YYREEE (reference sequence). The CDR3 length is 15 residues. V was shortened by 3 bases and J by 8 bases, with 18 bases between the two germline ends. CDR3 region: CASSSDSPRGYEQFF. DNA for the CDR3: TGTGCCAGCAGCTCCGACTCCCCGAGGGGGTATGAGCAGTTCTTC. The full variable domain, rest sourced from reference TRBV5-4 and TRBJ2-1, is ETGVTQSPTHLIKTRGQQVTLRCSSQSGHNTVSWYQQALGQGPQFIFQYYREEENGRGNFPPRFSGLQFPNYSSELNVNALELDDSALYLCASSSDSPRGYEQFFGPGTRLTVL.

V usage is TRBV30 and J usage is TRBJ2-7, with D maybe TRBD1 (6 bases). The CDR3 is 13 residues long. Germline V CDR1 and CDR2: GTSNPN, SVGIG (reference sequence). V was shortened by 5 bases and J by 9 bases, with 20 bases between the two germline ends. CDR3 bases: TGTGCCTGGGGTGGACAGACACTACGAGTGCAGTACTTC. Its translation is CAWGGQTLRVQYF.

This rearrangement joins TRBV30 to TRBJ2-7; 8 bases align to TRBD2. CDR3 length equals 13 residues. In germline, CDR1 is GTSNPN, CDR2 SVGIG (reference sequence). V was pared by 3 bases and J by 3 bases, with 4 bases of the junction left unmatched. CDR3 loop: CAWRKRGNYEQYF. CDR3 bases: TGTGCCTGGAGGAAGCGGGGGAACTACGAGCAGTACTTC.